These T cell receptor beta chains were read from a single sample in a study of blood T cell repertoires in COVID-19. Clones were read by immunoSEQ multiplex PCR, and TCRdb kept only the in-frame ones, dropping some. The sample consists of approximately 170,000 clones, about four fifths of them appearing once. The sequencing input was peripheral blood. All receptors derive from a woman older than 75 with COVID-19, enrolled during active disease. Each CDR3 is given without its conserved first and last residue. Each record gives: J gene, D gene, CDR3 length, clone size, V gene, CDR3 protein. The D gene is left open where the match is weak. Size is omitted from some rows. Given values are once, few, many or a class for expanded clones.

J: TRBJ1-1
D: .
length: 11
size: few
V: TRBV25-1
CDR3: ASCRGGGTEAF

J: TRBJ2-7
D: .
length: 13
size: .
V: TRBV5-1
CDR3: ASSLAAGTSYEQY

J: TRBJ2-5
D: .
length: 10
size: once
V: TRBV24-1
CDR3: ATSDNGRTQY

J: TRBJ2-7
D: TRBD1
length: 12
size: .
V: TRBV6-4
CDR3: ASSETPGQGKQY

J: TRBJ1-5
D: .
length: 11
size: .
V: TRBV2
CDR3: ASDEFPNQPQH

J: TRBJ2-5
D: TRBD1
length: 11
size: .
V: TRBV2
CDR3: ASSRQGLMAQY

J: TRBJ2-7
D: TRBD2
length: 16
size: .
V: TRBV6-1
CDR3: ASSGGRSGLAGGYEQY

J: TRBJ1-5
D: .
length: 10
size: .
V: TRBV2
CDR3: ASSEGLQPQH

J: TRBJ1-1
D: .
length: 10
size: .
V: TRBV29-1
CDR3: SGHSPNTEAF

J: TRBJ1-2
D: .
length: 12
size: .
V: TRBV6-4
CDR3: VSRGSLWDYGYT

J: TRBJ2-7
D: .
length: 12
size: .
V: TRBV27
CDR3: ASSPAASSYEQY